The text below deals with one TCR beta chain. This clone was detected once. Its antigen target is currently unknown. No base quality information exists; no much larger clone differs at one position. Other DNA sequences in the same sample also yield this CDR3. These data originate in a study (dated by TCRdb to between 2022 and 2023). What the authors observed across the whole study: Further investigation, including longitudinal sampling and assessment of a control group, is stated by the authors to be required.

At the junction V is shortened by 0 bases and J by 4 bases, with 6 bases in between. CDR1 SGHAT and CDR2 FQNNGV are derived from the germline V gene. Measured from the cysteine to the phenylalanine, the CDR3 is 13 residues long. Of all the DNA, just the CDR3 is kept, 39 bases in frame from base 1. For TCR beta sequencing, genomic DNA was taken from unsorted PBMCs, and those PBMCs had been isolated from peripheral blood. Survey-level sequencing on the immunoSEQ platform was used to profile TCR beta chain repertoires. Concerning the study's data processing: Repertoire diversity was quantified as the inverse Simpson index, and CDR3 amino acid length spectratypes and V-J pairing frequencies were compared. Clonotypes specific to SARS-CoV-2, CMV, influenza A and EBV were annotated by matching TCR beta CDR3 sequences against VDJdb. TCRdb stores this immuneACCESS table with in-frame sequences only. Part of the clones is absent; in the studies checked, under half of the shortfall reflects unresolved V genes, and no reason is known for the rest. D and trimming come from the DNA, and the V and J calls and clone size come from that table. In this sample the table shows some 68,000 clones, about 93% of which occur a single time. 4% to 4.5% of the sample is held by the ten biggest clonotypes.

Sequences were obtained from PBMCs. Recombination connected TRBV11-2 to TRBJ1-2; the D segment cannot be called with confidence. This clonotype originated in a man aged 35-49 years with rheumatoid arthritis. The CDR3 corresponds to CASSLDRGYGYTF. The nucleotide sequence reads TGTGCCAGCAGCTTAGATCGGGGCTATGGCTACACCTTC.